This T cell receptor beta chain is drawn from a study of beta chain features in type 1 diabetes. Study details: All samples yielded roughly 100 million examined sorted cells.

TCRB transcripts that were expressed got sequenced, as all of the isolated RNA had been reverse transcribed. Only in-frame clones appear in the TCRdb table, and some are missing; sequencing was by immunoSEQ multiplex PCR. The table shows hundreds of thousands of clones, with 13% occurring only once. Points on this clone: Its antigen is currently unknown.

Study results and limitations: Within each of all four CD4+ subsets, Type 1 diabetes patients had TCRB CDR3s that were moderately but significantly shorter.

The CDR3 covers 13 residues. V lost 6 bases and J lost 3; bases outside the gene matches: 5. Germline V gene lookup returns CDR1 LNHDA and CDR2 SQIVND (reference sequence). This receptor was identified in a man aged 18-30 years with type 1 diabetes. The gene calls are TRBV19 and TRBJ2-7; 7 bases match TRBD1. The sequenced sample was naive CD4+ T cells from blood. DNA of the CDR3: TGTGCCAGTAGCGACAGGGCCGGCTACGAGCAGTACTTC. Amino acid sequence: CASSDRAGYEQYF. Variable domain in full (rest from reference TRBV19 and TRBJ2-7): DGGITQSPKYLFRKEGQNVTLSCEQNLNHDAMYWYRQDPGQGLRLIYYSQIVNDFQKGDIAEGYSVSREKKESFPLTVTSAQKNPTAFYLCASSDRAGYEQYFGPGTRLTVT.